This T cell receptor (beta chain) emerged from a study of shared clonotypes between healthy human individuals. Whole-study context: Donors had three CD4 naive, three CD4 memory, two CD8 naive and one CD8 memory plate apiece.

The study ran the assay at deep level. Measured with immunoSEQ multiplex PCR; TCRdb has only the in-frame clones, and not every one. The data show around 600,000 clones, nearly 98% seen once. CD45RO-negative cells were positively selected for CCR7, leaving out terminally differentiated effector memory CD45RA+ cells. Per the germline V gene, CDR1 is LNHDA and CDR2 is SQIVND (reference sequence). V shed 6 bases, J shed 10 bases, and the junction held 12 bases outside the gene matches. There are 14 residues in the CDR3. This chain connects TRBV19 to TRBJ2-1; 7 positions agree with TRBD2. The material sequenced was naive CD8+ T cells sorted from blood. The TCR sequence derives from a man aged 25 to 45 in good health. The DNA of the CDR3 is TGTGCCAGTAGCCCCGGGTTAGCGGGCTTAGAGCAGTTCTTC. The encoded protein is CASSPGLAGLEQFF.